This T cell receptor beta chain was sequenced for a study of cytomegalovirus exposure and HLA in healthy donors. Study results and caveats: A later analysis showed TCR association rates differing by HLA locus, peaking at DRB1 and lowest at HLA-C.

60 Vbeta and 13 Jbeta primers were used in PCR. The protocol was immunoSEQ multiplex PCR, while the TCRdb copy is restricted to in-frame clones and leaves out a portion. The table records some 70,000 clones, approximately 70% of them present only once. With respect to this clone: Its antigen is unknown.

This CDR3 region has 14 residues. Germline assignment: CDR1 SGHRS and CDR2 YFSETQ. The trim removed 5 bases at V and 0 bases at J, leaving 4 bases unmatched. Sequences were obtained from PBMCs. J is TRBJ1-2 and V is TRBV5-1; TRBD1 aligns across 7 bases. This TCR was recovered from a male donor in good health and CMV-seropositive. The DNA of the CDR3 is TGCGCCAGCAGTTCGGGACAGACTAACTATGGCTACACCTTC. Amino acid sequence: CASSSGQTNYGYTF.